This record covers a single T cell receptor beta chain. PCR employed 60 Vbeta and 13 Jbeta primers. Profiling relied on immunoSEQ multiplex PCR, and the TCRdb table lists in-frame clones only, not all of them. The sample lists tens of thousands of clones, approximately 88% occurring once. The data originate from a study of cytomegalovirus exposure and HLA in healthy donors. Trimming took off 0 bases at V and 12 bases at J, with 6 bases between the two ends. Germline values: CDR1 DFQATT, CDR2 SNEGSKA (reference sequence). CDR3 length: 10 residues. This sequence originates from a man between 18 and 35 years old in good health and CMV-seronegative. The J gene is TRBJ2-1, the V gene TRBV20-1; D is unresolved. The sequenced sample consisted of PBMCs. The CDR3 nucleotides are TGCAGTGCTAGAGATAGGAGGCAGTTCTTC. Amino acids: CSARDRRQFF.